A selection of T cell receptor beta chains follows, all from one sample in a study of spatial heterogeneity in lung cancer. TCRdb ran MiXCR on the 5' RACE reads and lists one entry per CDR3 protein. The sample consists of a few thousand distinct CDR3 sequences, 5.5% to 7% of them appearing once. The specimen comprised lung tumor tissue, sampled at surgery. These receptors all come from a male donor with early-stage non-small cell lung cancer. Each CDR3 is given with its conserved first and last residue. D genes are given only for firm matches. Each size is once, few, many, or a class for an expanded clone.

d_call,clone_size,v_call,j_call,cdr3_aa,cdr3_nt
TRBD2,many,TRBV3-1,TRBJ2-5,CASSQKGTSGRNFRETQYF,TGTGCCAGCAGCCAGAAAGGGACTAGCGGGAGAAACTTCCGGGAGACCCAGTACTTC
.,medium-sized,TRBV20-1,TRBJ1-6,CSARDQGRQGSPLHF,TGCAGTGCTAGAGATCAAGGCCGCCAGGGATCACCCCTCCACTTT
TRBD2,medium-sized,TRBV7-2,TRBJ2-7,CASSLAGTTSGEQYF,TGTGCCAGCAGCTTAGCCGGGACTACCTCCGGCGAGCAGTACTTC
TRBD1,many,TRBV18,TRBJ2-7,CASSAGQGMFEQYF,TGTGCCAGCTCAGCGGGACAGGGGATGTTCGAGCAGTACTTC
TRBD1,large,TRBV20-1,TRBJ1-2,CSAREAGGRSGYTF,TGCAGTGCTAGAGAGGCAGGGGGAAGATCTGGCTACACCTTC
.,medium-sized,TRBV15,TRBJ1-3,CATSRDGGGFPGNTIYF,TGTGCCACCAGCAGAGATGGAGGGGGTTTTCCTGGAAACACCATATATTTT
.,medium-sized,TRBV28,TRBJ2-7,CASSWGRGTYEQYF,TGTGCCAGCAGTTGGGGAAGGGGCACCTACGAGCAGTACTTC
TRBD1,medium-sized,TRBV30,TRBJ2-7,CAWGPGQGVPYEQYF,TGTGCCTGGGGGCCGGGACAGGGGGTACCCTACGAGCAGTACTTC
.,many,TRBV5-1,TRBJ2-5,CASSLGPHGETQYF,TGCGCCAGCAGCTTGGGTCCACACGGGGAGACCCAGTACTTC
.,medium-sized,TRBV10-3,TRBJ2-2,CAIREAGTGELFF,TGTGCCATAAGAGAGGCGGGAACCGGGGAGCTGTTTTTT
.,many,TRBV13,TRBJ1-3,CASMGQWVYSGNTIYF,TGTGCCAGCATGGGGCAGTGGGTTTACTCTGGAAACACCATATATTTT